The 26 T cell receptor beta chains presented below share a single source sample, sequenced in a study of breast tumors, draining lymph nodes, adjacent tissues. The lymph nodes were axillary draining lymph nodes from breast cancer patients. TCRdb passed the multiplex PCR reads through MiXCR, listing each CDR3 protein once. This repertoire shows 85,000 to 130,000 distinct CDR3 sequences, about 20% found once; its top ten account for 1% to 1.5%. Sequenced material: axillary lymph node tissue. The receptors derive from a female donor with breast cancer. Some clones in this sample may be carry-over from other donors' samples.

Many counts were recorded for this clonotype. The chain couples TRBV12-3 or TRBV12-4 to TRBJ1-5; 7 nucleotides match TRBD1. With 5 bases clipped from V and 5 bases from J, the junction kept 3 bases outside the gene matches. The CDR3 is 13 residues long. CDR3 sequence reads: CASSRGQDQPQHF. Here the CDR3 DNA reads TGTGCCAGCAGTCGAGGACAGGATCAGCCCCAGCATTTT.

This clonotype was picked up many times. The chain combines TRBV12-3 or TRBV12-4 with TRBJ2-7, with 10 bases lining up with TRBD2. Losses at the gene ends were 5 bases for V and 3 bases for J; bases not matched to a gene: 7. CDR3 length: 15 amino acids. CDR3 bases: TGTGCCAGCAGTCTTAGCGGGAGGTCCCTCTACGAGCAGTACTTC. Translated, it gives CASSLSGRSLYEQYF.

The chain recombines TRBV12-3 or TRBV12-4 with TRBJ2-2; D gene unclear. This CDR3 has 15 amino acids. Trimming removed 0 bases from V and 5 bases from J, with 10 bases in between. CDR3 nucleotide sequence: TGTGCCAGCAGTTTAGCGGTTCACGGGACCGGGGAGCTGTTTTTT. This gives the protein CASSLAVHGTGELFF.

This clonotype was seen repeatedly, ten times or more. The chain couples TRBV5-6 to TRBJ2-7; 12 positions agree with TRBD2. The V gene's germline CDR1 is SGHDT and CDR2 YYEEEE. This CDR3 has 14 amino acids. Trimming at V came to 2 bases and at J to 7 bases, leaving 4 bases not matched to a gene. The CDR3 sequence is CASSLGLAGMEQYF. The CDR3 DNA reads as TGTGCCAGCAGCTTAGGACTAGCGGGGATGGAGCAGTACTTC. Looking up the rest from reference TRBV5-6 and TRBJ2-7 gives the full variable domain: DAGVTQSPTHLIKTRGQQVTLRCSPKSGHDTVSWYQQALGQGPQFIFQYYEEEERQRGNFPDRFSGHQFPNYSSELNVNALLLGDSALYLCASSLGLAGMEQYFGPGTRLTVT.

This clonotype was seen ten or more times. The rearrangement links TRBV11-2 to TRBJ2-6, with TRBD2 matching over 7 bases. CDR3 size: 16 residues. Looked up from germline, CDR1 is SGHAT and CDR2 is FQNNGV. V shed 6 bases and J 4 bases; nucleotides not matched to a gene: 9. The CDR3 protein is CASRSSPGGGANVLTF. The CDR3 nucleotides are TGTGCCAGCAGATCCTCCCCGGGGGGAGGGGCCAACGTCCTGACTTTC.

This clonotype occurred many times. The J gene is TRBJ2-5, the V gene TRBV5-1; TRBD1 matches at 7 bases. V was pared by 6 bases and J by 4 bases, with 6 bases of the junction left unmatched. This CDR3 contains 13 residues. The germline gives CDR1 SGHRS, CDR2 YFSETQ. CDR3 residues: CASTRDRGETQYF. In nucleotides, the CDR3 is TGCGCCAGCACCAGGGACAGAGGAGAGACCCAGTACTTC.

On this clonotype: Since a much larger clone is just one base distant, this may be a read error. The chain has TRBV6-1 and TRBJ2-5; D possibly uses TRBD1 or TRBD2 (5 bases each). Germline V gene lookup returns CDR1 MNHNS and CDR2 SASEGT. Trimming removed 6 bases at V and 5 bases at J, with 19 bases between. CDR3 length equals 15 residues. The CDR3 region has the DNA TGTGCCAGCAGGAGGGGCAGGACTGGTTCGGAGACCCAGTACTTC. Translation gives CASRRGRTGSETQYF.

This clonotype has only one observation. Being one base from a much bigger clone, this may be a read error. This sequence joins TRBV5-1 and TRBJ2-2; the match to TRBD1 covers 10 bases. Per the germline V gene, CDR1 is SGHRS and CDR2 is YFSETQ. The CDR3 spans 15 residues. The CDR3 region has the DNA TGCGCCAGCAGCTCCGGGACAGGGGCCACCGGGGAGCCGTTTTTT. Its translation is CASSSGTGATGEPFF.

The chain links TRBV7-8 to TRBJ2-1, with unresolved D. Trimming took 5 bases from V and 8 from J, leaving 13 bases between them. Germline CDR1 is SGHVS and CDR2 is FQNEAQ. The CDR3 extends over 13 amino acids. In DNA, the CDR3 is TGTGCCAGCAGCGTCGGTGGCTCCGATGAGCAGTTCTTC. As protein: CASSVGGSDEQFF.

This clonotype was observed at least ten times. The chain carries TRBV5-8 and TRBJ2-7, with a possible D match to TRBD1 (5 bases). This CDR3 spans 15 amino acids. The germline gives CDR1 SGHTS, CDR2 YDEGEE. V lost 1 base and J 3 bases, leaving 14 bases between the germline ends. CDR3 in amino acids: CASSLFPGANYEQYF. The CDR3 coding sequence is TGTGCCAGCAGCTTGTTCCCTGGGGCGAACTACGAGCAGTACTTC.

The gene calls are TRBV2 and TRBJ1-1; D not resolved. V lost 1 base to trimming and J lost 3 bases, with 6 bases between them. Germline V gives CDR1 SNHLY, CDR2 FYNNEI. The CDR3 length is 13 residues. The CDR3 coding sequence is TGTGCCAGCAGTGAAGGGACGGACACTGAAGCTTTCTTT. Protein: CASSEGTDTEAFF.

CDR3 nucleotide sequence: TGTGCCAGCAGCCAAGAAACCGGGTTGGACATTCAGTACTTC. Residues: CASSQETGLDIQYF. The chain has TRBV3-1 and TRBJ2-4; D is unclear. Looked up from germline, CDR1 is LGHDT and CDR2 is YNNKEL (reference sequence). Trimming pared 0 bases from V and 8 bases from J, leaving 11 bases between. This CDR3 has 14 amino acids.

This clonotype was detected ten times or more. J is TRBJ1-6 and V is TRBV2, with D hard to call. The CDR3 consists of 15 residues. Germline V gene sequence: CDR1 SNHLY, CDR2 FYNNEI. V lost 7 bases and J lost 10, with 20 bases in between. CDR3: CASNPGFRFISPLHF. As DNA, the CDR3 is TGTGCCAGCAACCCCGGGTTCAGGTTTATATCACCCCTCCACTTT.

Many counts were recorded for this clonotype. CDR3 in amino acids: CASSRSEGGSVYEQYF. The DNA for the CDR3 is TGTGCCAGTAGTAGGTCCGAGGGAGGGTCTGTCTACGAGCAGTACTTC. The chain has TRBV19 and TRBJ2-7; 7 bases map to TRBD2. CDR1 and CDR2 from the germline V gene are LNHDA and SQIVND (reference sequence). The CDR3 loop spans 16 amino acids. V dropped 4 bases and J dropped 3; count of bases not matched to a gene: 12.

This clonotype was seen ten or more times. The rearrangement joins TRBV2 to TRBJ2-7, with TRBD2 matching over 9 bases. The V gene end was trimmed by 1 base and the J gene end by 4 bases; junction bases not matched to a gene: 8. CDR3 length equals 16 residues. CDR1 and CDR2 (germline): SNHLY, FYNNEI. The CDR3 coding sequence is TGTGCCAGCAGTGAAGGAGGTAGCGGGAGTATGTACGAGCAGTACTTC. Translated, it gives CASSEGGSGSMYEQYF.

Notes on this clonotype: One end of the junction varies from germline; a read error may be responsible. This chain uses TRBV9 with TRBJ2-1; TRBD2 matches at 10 bases. The germline V gene has CDR1 SGDLS and CDR2 YYNGEE. The CDR3 is 16 amino acids. The DNA for the CDR3 is TGTGCCGGCAGCGTAGGCCGGACTAGCGGAGCACGGGAGCAGTTCTTC. It codes for CAGSVGRTSGAREQFF.

This clonotype was recorded at least ten times. The gene calls are TRBV5-6 and TRBJ2-7; 7 bases agree with TRBD2. The CDR3 totals 14 residues. Looked up from germline, CDR1 is SGHDT and CDR2 is YYEEEE. Trimming cost V 3 bases and J 3 bases; bases outside gene matches: 6. The CDR3 nucleotides read TGTGCCAGCAGCTGGGGAGGGGCCGACTACGAGCAGTACTTC. This gives the protein CASSWGGADYEQYF.

This clonotype was seen ten or more times. CDR3 region: CASSPGLAGGLADTQYF. CDR3 DNA: TGCGCCAGCAGCCCGGGACTAGCGGGGGGCTTGGCAGATACGCAGTATTTT. The V gene is TRBV5-1, the J gene TRBJ2-3; 15 bases line up with TRBD2. The CDR3 runs 17 residues. The ends lost 4 bases at V and 4 bases at J; junction bases unmatched: 7. Germline V gene data show CDR1 as SGHRS and CDR2 as YFSETQ.

This clonotype was observed at least ten times. The genes are TRBV24-1 and TRBJ2-1; TRBD1 agrees at 8 bases. V trimming: 2 bases; J trimming: 9 bases; junction bases outside the gene matches: 5. The CDR3 loop spans 14 amino acids. The V gene's germline CDR1 is KGHDR and CDR2 SFDVKD. CDR3 DNA sequence: TGTGCCACCAGTGATTCCTGGACAGGGACTGAGCAGTTCTTC. It is translated as CATSDSWTGTEQFF.

In this sample, this clonotype turned up many times. DNA of the CDR3: TGTGCCAGCAGCTCGGGCGATGGACAGGGGAAGGGGGCCGGGGAGCTGTTTTTT. It yields the protein CASSSGDGQGKGAGELFF. This chain connects TRBV7-8 to TRBJ2-2; TRBD1 aligns across 9 bases. V dropped 4 bases and J dropped 6; count of bases not matched to a gene: 15. In germline, CDR1 is SGHVS, CDR2 FQNEAQ. CDR3 length: 18 residues.

This clonotype has at least ten counts. The chain employs TRBV7-3 and TRBJ2-1, with D possibly TRBD1 on 5 matching bases. This CDR3 is 14 amino acids long. Germline V gene sequence: CDR1 SGHTA, CDR2 FQGTGA. Trimming removed 2 bases from V and 8 bases from J, with 13 bases in between. The CDR3 region is CASSLGASNHEQFF. CDR3 bases: TGTGCCAGCAGCTTAGGGGCATCGAACCATGAGCAGTTCTTC.

With regard to this clonotype: This is likely a read error, given that the CDR3 carries no conserved phenylalanine or tryptophan at its end. This sequence joins TRBV7-9 and TRBJ2-2; D unclear. The germline CDR1 and CDR2 sequences are SEHNR and FQNEAQ (reference sequence). The CDR3 runs 15 residues. Trimming removed 2 bases at V and 2 bases at J, with 9 bases between. The CDR3 is CASSLLDDNTGELFL. CDR3 coding DNA: TGTGCCAGCAGCTTACTGGACGACAACACCGGGGAGCTGTTTCTT.

This clonotype came up many times. The chain joins TRBV28 to TRBJ2-7; 7 nucleotides line up with TRBD1. This CDR3 contains 10 residues. With V trimmed by 8 bases and J by 7 bases, 2 bases remained unmatched. CDR1 is MDHEN and CDR2 is SYDVKM in the germline V gene. The CDR3: CASGGQEQYF. Written as DNA, the CDR3 is TGTGCCAGCGGGGGACAGGAGCAGTACTTC.

The table lists this clonotype with many counts. The chain carries TRBV7-9 and TRBJ1-3; D might be TRBD1 (5 bases). The V gene's germline CDR1 is SEHNR and CDR2 FQNEAQ (reference sequence). V lost 6 bases to trimming and J lost 4 bases, with 13 bases between them. The CDR3 totals 14 residues. This chain's CDR3 is CASRGTVSGNTIYF. CDR3 sequence (DNA): TGTGCCAGCAGGGGGACGGTATCGGGAAACACCATATATTTT.

This clonotype was seen repeatedly, ten times or more. V usage is TRBV5-5 and J usage is TRBJ1-5, with D possibly matching TRBD1 (5 bases). Per the germline V gene, CDR1 is SGHKS and CDR2 is YYEKEE (reference sequence). CDR3 length equals 15 residues. V was clipped by 2 bases and J by 1 base, with 10 bases between them. CDR3 coding DNA: TGTGCCAGCAGCTTTCAGGGTTTGAGCAATCAGCCCCAGCATTTT. Protein: CASSFQGLSNQPQHF.

This clonotype was seen many times. The V gene is TRBV9, the J gene TRBJ2-1; 8 bases fit TRBD1. Germline loops: CDR1 SGDLS, CDR2 YYNGEE. The CDR3 consists of 17 residues. Germline trimming cut 3 bases from V and 7 bases from J; bases unmatched to any gene: 15. The CDR3 protein is CASSGGLLGGQDNEQFF. The CDR3 DNA reads TGTGCCAGCAGCGGAGGGTTATTGGGGGGACAGGATAATGAGCAGTTCTTC.